Reported below is one T cell receptor (beta chain). This table comes from immunoSEQ multiplex PCR, and its TCRdb copy is limited to in-frame clones, with some not included. Of some 330,000 clones listed, more than 90% were seen once; the top ten hold less than 20%. In germline, CDR1 is LNHDA, CDR2 SQIVND (reference sequence). The CDR3 totals 14 residues. Trimming cost V 9 bases and J 4 bases; bases outside gene matches: 12. These data belong to a study of blood T cell repertoires in COVID-19. Across the study: Samples taken during acute and convalescent COVID-19 were collected in the United States, Italy and Spain. T cells, B-cell-depleted T cells, or PBMCs supplied cDNA or gDNA.

Cohorts were assigned according to the clinical history that participants reported. All recovered Cohort 3 donors got two negative PCRs, got clearance, or saw symptom resolution. This clonotype was sampled from a woman between 25 and 40 years old who had recovered from COVID-19. Sequenced material: PBMCs or T cells enriched from blood (not recorded which). J is TRBJ2-7 and V is TRBV19; 7 bases line up with TRBD1. CDR3 residues: CASNAGTAHYEQYF. CDR3 DNA: TGTGCCAGCAACGCCGGGACAGCTCATTACGAGCAGTACTTC.